The TCR beta chain under discussion was sequenced for a study of T cells in Graves' hyperthyroidism and ophthalmopathy. Looking at the study overall: Peripheral blood was taken when the disease was first diagnosed, before any treatment began. Study-wide results and caveats: Ophthalmopathy and stable hyperthyroidism were separated by a 13 V-J model.

Comments on this clonotype: Its antigen is as yet unknown.

RNA transcripts gave rise to amplified TCR beta CDR3 regions. HTBI primers drove first-round RT-PCR of the TCR CDR3. TCRdb passed the multiplex PCR reads through MiXCR, listing each CDR3 protein once. This sample has about 770,000 distinct CDR3 sequences, with 18% found just once. CDR1 and CDR2 from the germline V gene are ENHRY and SYGVKD. The CDR3 has 11 residues. V was clipped by 7 bases and J by 12 bases; unmatched bases: 5. The V and J genes are TRBV10-3 and TRBJ1-1; 10 bases align to TRBD1. The sequenced sample consisted of blood. The receptor was derived from a woman between 50 and 59 years old with Graves' hyperthyroidism that later progressed to Graves' ophthalmopathy. The CDR3 loop is CAINPTGGSFF. DNA for the CDR3: TGTGCCATCAACCCGACAGGGGGCTCTTTCTTT.